This T cell receptor (beta chain) derives from a study of T-cell reconstitution after alpha-beta-depleted transplantation in children. Points from the study as a whole: By one year post-transplant, T-cell counts and diversity largely arose from T cells that were newly produced.

At least ten counts were recorded for this clonotype. Its specificity is not known. This sample's TCRbeta library carried unique molecular identifier barcodes. In TCRdb, the PCR reads were re-called with MiXCR into one record per CDR3 protein. The sample contains nearly 200,000 distinct CDR3 sequences, approximately 6% of which appear only once. The specimen was PBMCs, collected before TCRalphabeta/CD19-depleted stem cell transplant. This TCR was recovered from a girl in the first two years of life with combined immunodeficiency, due to receive a stem cell transplant.

The CDR3 DNA reads as TGTGCCAGCAGCCGTAATCGGGATTCACCCCTCCACTTT. Translating gives CASSRNRDSPLHF. The V gene is TRBV7-8, the J gene TRBJ1-6; D is ambiguous. This CDR3 contains 13 residues. The V and J ends lost 5 bases and 8 bases respectively, with 10 bases between them. Looked up from germline, CDR1 is SGHVS and CDR2 is FQNEAQ.